One sample yielded the 7 T cell receptor beta chains listed below, sequenced in a study of blood T cell repertoires in COVID-19. Generated by immunoSEQ multiplex PCR, the TCRdb table keeps only in-frame clones and is missing some. The sample has about 250,000 clones, approximately 88% seen once; the top ten hold roughly 6%. The sample consisted of peripheral blood. The receptors here all came from a woman in her thirties with COVID-19, enrolled during active disease.

The chain couples TRBV7-2 to TRBJ2-4, with a weak D call TRBD2 (6 bases). The CDR3 loop spans 14 amino acids. Trimming cost V 2 bases and J 8 bases, with 13 bases left between them. CDR1 and CDR2 (germline): SGHTA, FQGNSA. CDR3 bases: TGTGCCAGCAGCTTATCGGCTAGCGCGGACATTCAGTACTTC. This encodes CASSLSASADIQYF.

The rearrangement joins TRBV24-1 to TRBJ2-5; 11 nucleotides line up with TRBD1. V was pared by 2 bases and J by 3 bases, with 4 bases of the junction left unmatched. The germline gives CDR1 KGHDR, CDR2 SFDVKD. CDR3 size: 16 residues. Written as DNA, the CDR3 is TGTGCCACCAGTGATTCCAGGACAGGGGGCGAAGAGACCCAGTACTTC. It codes for CATSDSRTGGEETQYF.

The chain is built from TRBV11-2 and TRBJ2-7, with 9 positions matching TRBD1. The CDR3 sequence is 15 residues long. V shed 6 bases and J 1 base; nucleotides not matched to a gene: 7. Per the germline V gene, CDR1 is SGHAT and CDR2 is FQNNGV. In DNA, the CDR3 is TGTGCCAGCAGTTATGGGACAGGGCCATCCTACGAGCAGTACTTC. Amino acids: CASSYGTGPSYEQYF. The variable domain in full, with the rest retrieved from reference TRBV11-2 and TRBJ2-7, is EAGVAQSPRYKIIEKRQSVAFWCNPISGHATLYWYQQILGQGPKLLIQFQNNGVVDDSQLPKDRFSAERLKGVDSTLKIQPAKLEDSAVYLCASSYGTGPSYEQYFGPGTRLTVT.

The chain employs TRBV7-2 and TRBJ2-7, with a possible D match to TRBD2 (6 bases). The CDR3 covers 15 residues. The V end was cut by 1 base, the J end by 5 bases, with 15 bases between. Germline assignment: CDR1 SGHTA and CDR2 FQGNSA. The CDR3 DNA reads TGTGCCAGCAGCTTAGATAGCGGTCCTAGGAACGAGCAGTACGTC. As protein: CASSLDSGPRNEQYV.

The genes are TRBV11-3 and TRBJ2-3; 16 bases agree with TRBD2. Germline values: CDR1 SGHNT, CDR2 YENEEA. CDR3 length: 19 amino acids. The V and J ends lost 2 bases and 0 bases, in that order; junction bases with no gene match: 5. The CDR3 bases are TGTGCCAGCAGCTTACGGGGACTAGCGGGAGGGCCCAGCACAGATACGCAGTATTTT. This gives the protein CASSLRGLAGGPSTDTQYF.

The chain joins TRBV15 to TRBJ1-6; tentatively, D is TRBD1 (5 bases). Trimming left V 11 bases short and J 7 bases short, with 18 bases between. The CDR3 spans 14 residues. Germline V CDR1 and CDR2: LNHNV, YYDKDF (reference sequence). The CDR3 DNA sequence: TGTGCCGCGAACCGCAGGGAGGGGAATTCACCCCTCCACTTT. Translation gives CAANRREGNSPLHF.

This chain links TRBV24-1 with TRBJ2-3; 8 nucleotides align to TRBD2. Germline trimming cut 9 bases from V and 2 bases from J; bases unmatched to any gene: 9. The CDR3 contains 15 residues. Germline V gene lookup returns CDR1 KGHDR and CDR2 SFDVKD. CDR3 sequence reads: CATPQAGGDTDTQYF. In DNA form, the CDR3 reads TGTGCCACCCCGCAGGCGGGAGGCGACACAGATACGCAGTATTTT.